Presented here are 23 T cell receptor beta chains from one specimen sequenced in a study of blood T cell repertoires in COVID-19. TCRdb's copy holds only in-frame clones and misses some; the assay was immunoSEQ multiplex PCR. This sample yields around 300,000 clones, of which roughly nine tenths are seen a single time; 2% to 3% belongs to the top ten. Sequencing was performed on PBMCs or T cells enriched from blood (not recorded which). These receptors were obtained from a woman aged 18-29 years who had recovered from COVID-19.

The chain uses TRBV7-9 and TRBJ2-3; TRBD1 aligns across 9 bases. From germline, CDR1 is SEHNR and CDR2 FQNEAQ (reference sequence). This CDR3 spans 14 amino acids. V gave up 7 bases and J gave up 6 bases; unmatched junction bases: 8. Here the CDR3 DNA reads TGTGCCAGCACCTACCGCGGACAGGGGGATACGCAGTATTTT. Residues: CASTYRGQGDTQYF.

CDR3 coding DNA: TGCGCCAGCAGCTTGGCTCCCCTGGCAGGGATCGGGTTAGCCAAAAACATTCAGTACTTC. Amino acid sequence: CASSLAPLAGIGLAKNIQYF. V usage is TRBV5-1 and J usage is TRBJ2-4; a possible D gene is TRBD1 (5 bases). Between the trimmed V and J ends, which lost 0 bases and 0 bases, there was a span of 22 bases. CDR1 is SGHRS and CDR2 is YFSETQ in the germline V gene. The CDR3 extends over 20 amino acids.

The chain uses TRBV5-1 and TRBJ1-1, with D hard to call. V gave up 0 bases and J gave up 0 bases, with 9 bases separating them. The germline V gene has CDR1 SGHRS and CDR2 YFSETQ. The CDR3 extends over 15 amino acids. CDR3 sequence: CASSLGRGMNTEAFF. The CDR3 DNA is TGCGCCAGCAGCTTGGGTAGAGGGATGAACACTGAAGCTTTCTTT.

The chain links TRBV6-5 to TRBJ1-5, with D unclear. Trimming cost V 8 bases and J 3 bases, with 14 bases left between them. Germline CDR1 reads MNHEY; CDR2 reads SVGAGI. The CDR3 runs 14 residues. CDR3 loop: CASGRSGTNQPQHF. CDR3 sequence (DNA): TGTGCCAGCGGAAGGTCAGGAACCAATCAGCCCCAGCATTTT.

The J gene is TRBJ2-2, the V gene TRBV28; maybe TRBD1 (5 bases). This CDR3 is built from 14 residues. V was clipped by 5 bases and J by 6 bases, with 13 bases between them. In germline, CDR1 is MDHEN, CDR2 SYDVKM. The CDR3 DNA reads as TGTGCCAGCAGTAGGGGCAATTACCCCGGGGAGCTGTTTTTT. Protein product: CASSRGNYPGELFF.

J is TRBJ1-2 and V is TRBV7-6; TRBD1 is a possible D gene (5 bases). Germline V gene sequence: CDR1 SGHVS, CDR2 FNYEAQ. The CDR3 length is 12 residues. Trimming stripped 5 bases from V and 5 bases from J, with 9 bases between. The CDR3 sequence: CASSPGWYGYTF. CDR3 sequence (DNA): TGTGCCAGCAGCCCAGGGTGGTATGGCTACACCTTC.

J is TRBJ1-1 and V is TRBV19, with 7 bases aligning to TRBD1. Germline V CDR1 and CDR2: LNHDA, SQIVND (reference sequence). The CDR3 has 14 residues. J was trimmed by 7 bases and V by 0 bases; bases with no gene match: 5. CDR3 region: CASSIDTGEVEAFF. The DNA of the CDR3 is TGTGCCAGTAGTATAGATACAGGGGAAGTTGAAGCTTTCTTT.

CDR3 sequence reads: CASSHGSPSTDTQYF. The CDR3 DNA sequence: TGTGCCAGCAGCCACGGGTCGCCTAGCACAGATACGCAGTATTTT. The V gene is TRBV5-6, the J gene TRBJ2-3; D unclear. Trimming left V 4 bases short and J 0 bases short, with 12 bases between. The CDR3 length is 15 residues. Germline V gene sequence: CDR1 SGHDT, CDR2 YYEEEE.

The chain joins TRBV11-2 to TRBJ2-7; maybe TRBD1 (6 bases). CDR3 length equals 14 residues. Trimming took 2 bases from V and 3 from J, leaving 11 bases between them. The germline V gene has CDR1 SGHAT and CDR2 FQNNGV. CDR3 protein: CASSLSLGGYEQYF. Written as DNA, the CDR3 is TGTGCCAGCAGCTTATCGCTAGGGGGCTACGAGCAGTACTTC.

The V and J genes are TRBV29-1 and TRBJ1-1, with D possibly being TRBD1 (5 bases). This CDR3 is 14 amino acids long. Germline CDR1 and CDR2: SQVTM and ANQGSEA. The ends were cut back, 6 bases at V and 2 bases at J, with 16 bases in the middle. CDR3 in DNA: TGCAGCGTGAGAACACAGACAGAAAACACTGAAGCTTTCTTT. Translating gives CSVRTQTENTEAFF.

This sequence joins TRBV10-1 and TRBJ1-1; 7 nucleotides agree with TRBD1. There are 19 residues in the CDR3. After removal of 5 bases from V and 7 bases from J, the junction contained 25 bases not matched to a gene. CDR1 and CDR2 from the germline V gene are WNHNN and SYGVQD (reference sequence). Written as DNA, the CDR3 is TGCGCCAGCAGTTGGACAGGTTTCGGAGTCGCCCAAAAGCCGATTGAAGCTTTCTTT. Its protein is CASSWTGFGVAQKPIEAFF.

The chain couples TRBV16 to TRBJ1-5, with 10 bases that match TRBD1. Trimming removed 2 bases from V and 6 bases from J; junction bases left unmatched: 7. Germline V gene lookup returns CDR1 KGHSY and CDR2 FQNENV. The CDR3 sequence is 16 residues long. CDR3 residues: CASSQAGQGLGQPQHF. Here the CDR3 DNA reads TGTGCCAGCAGCCAAGCGGGACAGGGGTTAGGTCAGCCCCAGCATTTT. The full variable domain, with the rest looked up from reference TRBV16 and TRBJ1-5, is GEEVAQTPKHLVRGEGQKAKLYCAPIKGHSYVFWYQQVLKNEFKFLISFQNENVFDETGMPKERFSAKCLPNSPCSLEIQATKLEDSAVYFCASSQAGQGLGQPQHFGDGTRLSIL.

On this clone: The sample holds other DNA sequences that translate to the same CDR3. The chain uses TRBV7-3 and TRBJ1-1; D possibly corresponds to TRBD1 (5 bases). Germline lookup yields CDR1 SGHTA and CDR2 FQGTGA. Trimming stripped 3 bases from V and 5 bases from J, with 10 bases between. This CDR3 contains 13 residues. The CDR3 protein is CASSLAGRTEAFF. As DNA, the CDR3 is TGTGCCAGCAGCTTGGCAGGGCGGACTGAAGCTTTCTTT.

This chain links TRBV3-1 (or the pseudogene TRBV3-2) with TRBJ1-5; 8 nucleotides line up with TRBD1. The CDR3 runs 19 residues. The germline gives CDR1 LGHDT, CDR2 YNNKEL (reference sequence). V dropped 0 bases and J dropped 8; count of bases not matched to a gene: 18. CDR3 loop: CASSQDTGQGANESEPQHF. CDR3 sequence (DNA): TGTGCCAGCAGCCAAGATACGGGCCAGGGGGCAAATGAATCAGAGCCCCAGCATTTT.

Note on this clone: The identical CDR3 is also encoded by other nucleotide sequences in the sample. V gene TRBV5-1 combines with J gene TRBJ1-1; weak D call: TRBD1 (5 bases). Germline V lookup: CDR1 SGHRS, CDR2 YFSETQ. Trimming removed 0 bases from V and 1 base from J, with 7 bases in between. The CDR3 runs 14 residues. CDR3 region: CASSLDTGNTEAFF. CDR3 sequence (DNA): TGCGCCAGCAGCTTGGACACAGGGAACACTGAAGCTTTCTTT.

The gene calls are TRBV5-4 and TRBJ2-5, with 9 bases fitting TRBD2. V trimming: 4 bases; J trimming: 2 bases; junction bases outside the gene matches: 9. Per the germline V gene, CDR1 is SGHNT and CDR2 is YYREEE (reference sequence). CDR3 length equals 16 residues. The DNA for the CDR3 is TGTGCCAGCAGCAGCAAGCGGGGGGCCTTACAAGAGACCCAGTACTTC. Amino acid sequence: CASSSKRGALQETQYF.

This clone was picked up a small number of times. This sequence joins TRBV6-4 and TRBJ2-1; D is perhaps TRBD2 (5 bases). Trimming shortened V by 6 bases and J by 0 bases, and 12 bases separated the two germline ends. Per germline, CDR1 MRHNA and CDR2 SNTAGT. The CDR3 has 15 amino acids. The CDR3 DNA follows: TGTGCCAGCAGCCCCGGGGAAAGCTCCTACAATGAGCAGTTCTTC. Protein product: CASSPGESSYNEQFF.

The chain is built from TRBV11-2 and TRBJ2-4; D not resolved. The germline V and J ends were trimmed by 5 bases and 7 bases, with 15 bases remaining between them. Per the germline V gene, CDR1 is SGHAT and CDR2 is FQNNGV. The CDR3 is made up of 14 amino acids. CDR3 sequence (DNA): TGTGCCAGCAGCCCTAGACTTTCTGGGAACATTCAGTACTTC. Protein: CASSPRLSGNIQYF.

The J gene is TRBJ1-6, the V gene TRBV2; TRBD1 might be the D (6 bases). Looked up from germline, CDR1 is SNHLY and CDR2 is FYNNEI. The CDR3 loop spans 16 amino acids. Trimming left V 3 bases short and J 7 bases short, with 16 bases between. The CDR3: CASSEVAWTVNSPLHF. Here the CDR3 DNA reads TGTGCCAGCAGTGAGGTCGCCTGGACAGTAAATTCACCCCTCCACTTT.

This chain joins TRBV7-9 and TRBJ2-7; 10 bases align to TRBD1. The J segment lost 4 bases and the V segment lost 2 bases, leaving 5 bases of the junction unmatched. Germline-derived CDR1 and CDR2 are SEHNR and FQNEAQ (reference sequence). The CDR3 is 15 residues long. The CDR3 nucleotides are TGTGCCAGCAGCTTACCCGACAGGGGGCGATACGAGCAGTACTTC. Translated, it gives CASSLPDRGRYEQYF.

The chain is built from TRBV29-1 and TRBJ1-5, with D possibly matching TRBD1 (5 bases). Germline CDR1 reads SQVTM; CDR2 reads ANQGSEA. V lost 5 bases and J 5 bases, leaving 16 bases between the germline ends. The CDR3 extends over 14 amino acids. The CDR3 sequence is CSVSGAGRDQPQHF. The DNA of the CDR3 is TGCAGCGTTAGCGGGGCTGGTAGGGATCAGCCCCAGCATTTT.

This clone was counted once. This chain joins TRBV10-3 and TRBJ1-4; 8 nucleotides agree with TRBD1. Germline V gene lookup returns CDR1 ENHRY and CDR2 SYGVKD. Trimming took 6 bases from V and 8 from J; bases not matched to a gene: 5. This CDR3 is built from 13 residues. Here the CDR3 DNA reads TGTGCCATCAGGGGGACAGGTCAAGAAAAACTGTTTTTT. It translates to CAIRGTGQEKLFF.

The rearrangement joins TRBV28 to TRBJ1-2; a possible D gene is TRBD1 (5 bases). The V gene's germline CDR1 is MDHEN and CDR2 SYDVKM. CDR3 length: 14 residues. Trimming cost V 2 bases and J 5 bases, with 12 bases left between them. Here the CDR3 DNA reads TGTGCCAGCAGTTTACCTATCAGGGCATATGGCTACACCTTC. This sequence encodes CASSLPIRAYGYTF.